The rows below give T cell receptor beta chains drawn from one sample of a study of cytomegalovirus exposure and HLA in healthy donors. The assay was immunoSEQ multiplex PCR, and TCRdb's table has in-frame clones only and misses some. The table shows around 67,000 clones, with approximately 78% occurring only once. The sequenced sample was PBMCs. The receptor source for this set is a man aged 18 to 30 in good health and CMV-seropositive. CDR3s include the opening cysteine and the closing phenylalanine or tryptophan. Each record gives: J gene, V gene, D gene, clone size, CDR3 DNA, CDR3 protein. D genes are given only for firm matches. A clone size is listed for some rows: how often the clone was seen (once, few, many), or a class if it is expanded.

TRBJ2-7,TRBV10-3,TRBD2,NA,TGTGCCATCAGTGAGTCTACTAGCGGGGGCACCTACGAGCAGTACTTC,CAISESTSGGTYEQYF
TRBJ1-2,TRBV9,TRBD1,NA,TGTGCCAGCAGCTCAAAGACAGGGCCCTATGGCTACACCTTC,CASSSKTGPYGYTF
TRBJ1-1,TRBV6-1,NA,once,TGTGCCAGCAGTCACCACAGGGATTTGAACACTGAAGCTTTCTTT,CASSHHRDLNTEAFF
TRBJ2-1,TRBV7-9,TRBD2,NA,TGTGCCAGCAGCTTAGGAACTAGCGGGAGAGATGAGCAGTTCTTC,CASSLGTSGRDEQFF
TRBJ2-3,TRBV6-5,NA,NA,TGTGCCAGCCAGATCACAGATACGCAGTATTTT,CASQITDTQYF
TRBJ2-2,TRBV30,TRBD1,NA,TGTGCCATACAAGGGGGCCCGGATTACACCGGGGAGCTGTTTTTT,CAIQGGPDYTGELFF
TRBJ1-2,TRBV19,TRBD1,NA,TGTGCCAGTAGGCTCGGGACAGCTGGCGGCTACACCTTC,CASRLGTAGGYTF
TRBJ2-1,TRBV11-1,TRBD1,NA,TGTGCCAGCAGCTTTGACCCGGACAGGGGGAATGAGCAGTTCTTC,CASSFDPDRGNEQFF
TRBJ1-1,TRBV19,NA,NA,TGTGCCAGTAGTCTGCAGGGCGGGAACACTGAAGCTTTCTTT,CASSLQGGNTEAFF
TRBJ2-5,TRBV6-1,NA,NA,TGTGCCAGCAGGATCGGGCCGAACGGGATCCAGACCCAGTACTTC,CASRIGPNGIQTQYF
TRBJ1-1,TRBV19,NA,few,TGTGCCAGTAGTATGATGGGGGCAGGGACTGAAGCTTTCTTT,CASSMMGAGTEAFF
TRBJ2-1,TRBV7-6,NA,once,TGTGCCAGCAGCTTGGGACTCTACAATGAGCAGTTCTTC,CASSLGLYNEQFF
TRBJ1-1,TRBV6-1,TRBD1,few,TGTGCCAGCAGCGTGGGACAGCCAAACACTGAAGCTTTCTTT,CASSVGQPNTEAFF
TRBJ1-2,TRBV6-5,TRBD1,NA,TGTGCCAGCAGTTACTACCGACAGGGGGCTGGGGGCTACACCTTC,CASSYYRQGAGGYTF
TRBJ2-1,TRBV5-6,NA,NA,TGTGCCAGCAGAAACAGGGTTGACAATGAGCAGTTCTTC,CASRNRVDNEQFF
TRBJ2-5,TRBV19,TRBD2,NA,TGTGCCAGTACCTCAGAGCAACGAGCAGGGATGATAGCGGGAGCGGGGGAGGAAACCCAGTACTTC,CASTSEQRAGMIAGAGEETQYF
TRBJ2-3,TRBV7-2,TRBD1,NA,TGTGCCAGCAGCCCGGGGCAGGGGGCGATGGATACGCAGTATTTT,CASSPGQGAMDTQYF
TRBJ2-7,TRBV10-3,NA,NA,TGTGCCATCAGTGGCCCAGGGCGATACGAGCAGTACTTC,CAISGPGRYEQYF
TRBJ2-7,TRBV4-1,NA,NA,TGCGCCAGCAGCCAAGATCCGCGGGCCTGGGAGCAGTACTTC,CASSQDPRAWEQYF
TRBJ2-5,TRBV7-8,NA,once,TGTGCCAGCAGGGGGGCTTTCTTAAAGACCCAGTACTTC,CASRGAFLKTQYF
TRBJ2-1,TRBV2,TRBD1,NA,TGTGCGATCATAACAGGGGGCTCCTACAATGAGCAGTTCTTC,CAIITGGSYNEQFF
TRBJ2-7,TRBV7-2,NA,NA,TGTGCCAGCAGCCCCTGGGGGGGGCCAGGGTCTAGCGAGCAGTACTTC,CASSPWGGPGSSEQYF
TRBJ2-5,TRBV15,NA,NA,TGTGCCACCGAGCTGCGAGAGCAAGAGACCCAGTACTTC,CATELREQETQYF
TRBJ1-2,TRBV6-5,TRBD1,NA,TGTGCCAGCACCCGACAGGGAGACTATGGCTACACCTTC,CASTRQGDYGYTF
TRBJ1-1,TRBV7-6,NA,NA,TGTGCCAGCAGCTTAGTGAGGACAGAAGAAGCTTTCTTT,CASSLVRTEEAFF
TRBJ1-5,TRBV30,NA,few,TGTGCCTGGAAGCCAGGGCCGGGTAACTTGGGCAATCAGCCCCAGCATTTT,CAWKPGPGNLGNQPQHF
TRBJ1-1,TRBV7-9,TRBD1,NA,TGTGCCAGCAGCGGGGACAGACGATACACTGAAGCTTTCTTT,CASSGDRRYTEAFF
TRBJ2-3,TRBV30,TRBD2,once,TGTGCCTTCACTAGCGGGGGAGGCCCCACAGATACGCAGTATTTT,CAFTSGGGPTDTQYF
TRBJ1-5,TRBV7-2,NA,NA,TGTGCCAGCAGCTTGGGGGGGGATCAGCCCCAGCATTTT,CASSLGGDQPQHF
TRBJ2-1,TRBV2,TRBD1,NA,TGTGCCAGCACTCTAGGGACAGAGAACTACAATGAGCAGTTCTTC,CASTLGTENYNEQFF
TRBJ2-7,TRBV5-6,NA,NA,TGTGCCAGCACCTCGTTGAAGCGGGTCTCCTACGAGCAGTACTTC,CASTSLKRVSYEQYF
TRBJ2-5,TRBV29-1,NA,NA,TGCAGCGTTCAGGCAGAGACCCAGTACTTC,CSVQAETQYF
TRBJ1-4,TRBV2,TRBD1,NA,TGTGCCAGCAGTTGGGACAGCGATAATGAAAAACTGTTTTTT,CASSWDSDNEKLFF
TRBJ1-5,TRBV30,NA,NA,TGTGCCTGGAGGCCGGGATCAGACAATCAGCCCCAGCATTTT,CAWRPGSDNQPQHF
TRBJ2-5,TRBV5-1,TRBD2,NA,TGCGCCAGCAGCCCCTTAGCGGGGGGTGAAGAGACCCAGTACTTC,CASSPLAGGEETQYF
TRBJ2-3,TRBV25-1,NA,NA,TGTGCCAGCAGTGAGGGAGTCCCCCAAGGGACAGATACGCAGTATTTT,CASSEGVPQGTDTQYF
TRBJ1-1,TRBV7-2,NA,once,TGTGCCAGCAGCCTCTGGGATGACACAGGAGAAGCTTTCTTT,CASSLWDDTGEAFF
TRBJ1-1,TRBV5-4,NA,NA,TGTGCCAGCAGTGGGGCGATCCAGGAACTAAGGACTGAAGCTTTCTTT,CASSGAIQELRTEAFF
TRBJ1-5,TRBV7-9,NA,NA,TGTGCCAGCGGATTCGGGGGGGATAGCAATCAGCCCCAGCATTTT,CASGFGGDSNQPQHF
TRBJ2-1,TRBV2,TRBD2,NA,TGTGCCAGCAGTGATGAGGGACTAGGGTACAATGAGCAGTTCTTC,CASSDEGLGYNEQFF
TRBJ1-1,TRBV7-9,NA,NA,TGTGCCAGCAGCTTCACCCCTCCGGTGAACACTGAAGCTTTCTTT,CASSFTPPVNTEAFF
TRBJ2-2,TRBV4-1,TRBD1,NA,TGCGCCAGCAGCCAAGGAAGGGCGAGACAGGGGGCCGGGGAGCTGTTTTTT,CASSQGRARQGAGELFF
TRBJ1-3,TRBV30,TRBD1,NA,TGTGCCTGGAGCTTCCCGGGACAGAGAAACACCATATATTTT,CAWSFPGQRNTIYF
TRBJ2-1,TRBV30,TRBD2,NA,TGTGCCTGGAGTACGGGGGGGTCGGGGGGCCCTGAGCAGTTCTTC,CAWSTGGSGGPEQFF
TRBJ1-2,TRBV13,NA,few,TGTGCCAGCAGCTCAACAGACAGGCCAAACTATGGCTACACCTTC,CASSSTDRPNYGYTF
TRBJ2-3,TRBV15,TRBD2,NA,TGTGCCACCAGCAGAGATCGGGACTACAATACGCAGTATTTT,CATSRDRDYNTQYF
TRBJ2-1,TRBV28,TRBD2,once,TGTGCCAGCAGTCCCGGGGGTAGCGGGGGACGGAATGAGCAGTTCTTC,CASSPGGSGGRNEQFF
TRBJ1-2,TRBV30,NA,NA,TGTGCCTGGAGGGGCAGGGACTATGGCTACACCTTC,CAWRGRDYGYTF
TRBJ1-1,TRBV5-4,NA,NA,TGTGCCAGCAGCTTGCCCGGGAAAGGCACTGAAGCTTTCTTT,CASSLPGKGTEAFF
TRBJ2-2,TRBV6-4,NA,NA,TGTGCCAGCGGGGGCCCCGAGGACACCGGGGAGCTGTTTTTT,CASGGPEDTGELFF
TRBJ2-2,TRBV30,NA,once,TGTGCCTGGAGTCCCAACGGGGTGACCGGGGAGCTGTTTTTT,CAWSPNGVTGELFF